Sequencing of this T cell receptor beta chain was carried out in a study of T cell responses to AZD1222 COVID-19 vaccine. The protocol was immunoSEQ multiplex PCR, while the TCRdb copy is restricted to in-frame clones and leaves out a portion. The data show about 150,000 clones, 75% to 90% seen once. CDR1 SQVTM and CDR2 ANQGSEA come from the germline V gene. CDR3 length: 15 amino acids. Trimming removed 4 bases from V and 2 bases from J, with 17 bases in between. The receptor comes from an adult who received the AZD1222 COVID-19 vaccine. The sequenced sample was peripheral blood, obtained 28 days after the second AZD1222 dose. The chain couples TRBV29-1 to TRBJ2-5; D perhaps matches TRBD2 (5 bases). The CDR3 is CSVVLREGPQETQYF. CDR3 DNA: TGCAGCGTTGTGCTTCGGGAAGGGCCTCAAGAGACCCAGTACTTC.